This TCR beta chain was sequenced in a study of regulatory T cells in long-lasting Graves disease. Germline V gene data show CDR1 as MNHGY and CDR2 as SVAAGI. The CDR3 runs to 14 residues. HTBI primers from iRepertoire and Arm-PCR of CDR3 regions yielded the TCR beta libraries. MiXCR, run by TCRdb on the multiplex PCR reads, gives a single entry per CDR3 protein. The sample carries some 500,000 distinct CDR3 sequences, around 16% recorded once. This clonotype showed up just a few times. One end of the junction fails to match germline, which may point to a read error. Time point described: newly diagnosed GD, antithyroid drugs for less than 3 months. PBMC RNA was the source of the TCR library. Another study also made use of these data, one on T cells in Graves' hyperthyroidism and ophthalmopathy.

Specimen: peripheral blood mononuclear cells (PBMCs), collected at new diagnosis, from a patient treated with antithyroid drugs. This receptor was taken from a middle-aged woman with Graves disease. The chain recombines TRBV6-9 with TRBJ1-1, with D possibly being TRBD1 (5 bases). CDR3 nucleotides: TGTGCCGGCAGTTACGCTTCCAGGGACACTGAAGCTTTCTTT. Its translation: CAGSYASRDTEAFF.